The sequence of this T cell receptor beta chain was determined in a study of cytotoxic CD8 clonotypes in ibrutinib-treated CLL. Study-wide results and limits: T-cell clonality at baseline went above that of age-matched healthy donors and rose and fell with circulating CD8+ T-cell counts.

T cells were sequenced at a targeted depth of 1 in 200,000 to 1 in 1 million. Generated by immunoSEQ multiplex PCR, the TCRdb table keeps only in-frame clones and is missing some. Of roughly 330,000 clones in the sample, 67% are singletons; the top ten hold roughly 6%. Germline loops: CDR1 ENHRY, CDR2 SYGVKD. The CDR3 extends over 13 amino acids. Turning to this clone: Its antigen is still unknown.

The source was PBMCs, collected after 36 months of ibrutinib treatment. This rearrangement joins TRBV10-3 to TRBJ2-5; tentative D call: TRBD1 (6 bases). The DNA end is a closer match to TRBJ2-7, so the J assignment may be wrong. The receptor was isolated from a human donor with chronic lymphocytic leukemia. The CDR3 DNA reads TGTGCCATCAGACGGGACAAGTCCTACGAGCAGTACTTC. Protein sequence: CAIRRDKSYEQYF.